This passage covers 18 T cell receptor beta chains from one sample sequenced in a study of blood T cell repertoires in COVID-19. Generated by immunoSEQ multiplex PCR, the TCRdb table keeps only in-frame clones and is missing some. Altogether hundreds of thousands of clones are present, about 87% being singletons, with the ten largest covering 0.65% to 1%. Sequencing was carried out using peripheral blood. These receptors all come from a man aged 18-30 years with COVID-19, enrolled during active disease.

The chain joins TRBV19 to TRBJ1-6, with 10 positions matching TRBD1. The CDR3 consists of 16 residues. Germline CDR1 and CDR2: LNHDA and SQIVND (reference sequence). The V and J ends lost 5 bases and 7 bases, in that order; junction bases with no gene match: 8. CDR3 DNA sequence: TGTGCCAGTAGTGTCGTGACAGGGGGCAGGAATTCACCCCTCCACTTT. It encodes CASSVVTGGRNSPLHF. Full variable domain (missing parts from reference TRBV19 and TRBJ1-6): DGGITQSPKYLFRKEGQNVTLSCEQNLNHDAMYWYRQDPGQGLRLIYYSQIVNDFQKGDIAEGYSVSREKKESFPLTVTSAQKNPTAFYLCASSVVTGGRNSPLHFGNGTRLTVT.

In DNA, the CDR3 is TGTGCCACCAGTGATAGACAGGGTCAGCCCCAGCATTTT. Amino acid sequence: CATSDRQGQPQHF. The chain employs TRBV24-1 and TRBJ1-5; 7 nucleotides align to TRBD1. Germline trimming cut 3 bases from V and 6 bases from J; bases unmatched to any gene: 1. The CDR3 covers 13 residues. Per germline, CDR1 KGHDR and CDR2 SFDVKD.

V usage is TRBV18 and J usage is TRBJ2-3, with 7 positions matching TRBD1. V shed 2 bases and J 5 bases; nucleotides not matched to a gene: 16. Germline CDR1 is KGHSH and CDR2 is LQKENI. This CDR3 has 18 amino acids. The chain's CDR3 is CASSPFALRGSRIDTQYF. CDR3 coding DNA: TGTGCCAGCTCACCATTCGCTCTCAGGGGGAGTCGTATAGATACGCAGTATTTT.

The rearrangement joins TRBV5-1 to TRBJ2-2; 9 bases agree with TRBD2. The CDR3 covers 19 residues. Germline V lookup: CDR1 SGHRS, CDR2 YFSETQ. J lost 7 bases, V lost 3 bases, and 19 bases had no gene match. In DNA, the CDR3 is TGCGCCAGCAGCTCAAAGAATGCGGGGGGGCCGCTTGTAATCGGGGAGCTGTTTTTT. Translated: CASSSKNAGGPLVIGELFF.

The rearrangement joins TRBV7-9 to TRBJ1-4; unclear D gene. Trimming removed 5 bases from V and 4 bases from J, with 11 bases in between. The CDR3 is 14 amino acids. The V gene's germline CDR1 is SEHNR and CDR2 FQNEAQ (reference sequence). CDR3 DNA: TGTGCCAGCAGCCGAGAGAGGGTTAATGAAAAACTGTTTTTT. Its translation is CASSRERVNEKLFF.

The V gene is TRBV4-1, the J gene TRBJ2-7; no clear D. Between the trimmed V and J ends, which lost 1 base and 5 bases, there was a span of 12 bases. The CDR3 spans 14 residues. In germline, CDR1 is MGHRA, CDR2 YSYEKL. CDR3 region: CASSQGLGIDEQYF. The CDR3 nucleotides are TGCGCCAGCAGCCAAGGGCTAGGTATCGACGAGCAGTACTTC.

The rearrangement uses TRBV4-2 and TRBJ1-4; D ambiguous. Per germline, CDR1 LGHNA and CDR2 YNFKEQ. The CDR3 consists of 15 residues. The V gene lost 0 bases and the J gene lost 4 bases, with 9 bases spanning the gap. CDR3 sequence (DNA): TGTGCCAGCAGCCAAGAGAACCGCTATAATGAAAAACTGTTTTTT. Encoded protein: CASSQENRYNEKLFF.

This clone appeared a few times. The chain has TRBV6-5 and TRBJ1-6, with D possibly TRBD1 on 5 matching bases. V dropped 8 bases and J dropped 5 bases, with 10 bases sitting between them. The germline V gene has CDR1 MNHEY and CDR2 SVGAGI. The CDR3 covers 13 residues. The DNA for the CDR3 is TGTGCCAGCGAGGTGGGGCATAATTCACCCCTCCACTTT. This sequence encodes CASEVGHNSPLHF.

This clone was observed a few times. The chain is built from TRBV7-9 and TRBJ1-1, with 9 positions matching TRBD1. CDR1 and CDR2 (germline): SEHNR, FQNEAQ (reference sequence). Unmatched junction bases numbered 2, after V lost 1 base and J lost 11 bases. The CDR3 contains 12 residues. This CDR3 reads CASSLGDRVAFF. CDR3 in DNA: TGTGCCAGCAGCTTAGGGGACAGGGTGGCTTTCTTT.

The chain carries TRBV4-1 and TRBJ2-2, with D perhaps matching TRBD1 (6 bases). Germline V gene data show CDR1 as MGHRA and CDR2 as YSYEKL. V was shortened by 6 bases and J by 7 bases, with 24 bases between the two germline ends. The length of the CDR3 is 17 residues. The CDR3 coding sequence is TGCGCCAGCAGTTTAATTACAGGGTCACCCCCGCACGGGGAGCTGTTTTTT. This codes for CASSLITGSPPHGELFF.

The chain has TRBV6-5 and TRBJ1-1; D unresolved. The germline V and J ends were trimmed by 6 bases and 0 bases, with 8 bases remaining between them. The CDR3 is made up of 13 amino acids. Germline CDR1 reads MNHEY; CDR2 reads SVGAGI. CDR3 sequence: CASRVAMNTEAFF. CDR3 in DNA: TGTGCCAGCAGGGTGGCAATGAACACTGAAGCTTTCTTT.

V usage is TRBV7-2 and J usage is TRBJ2-7; 7 bases are a match to TRBD2. CDR1 is SGHTA, CDR2 FQGNSA, per germline. Trimming removed 0 bases from V and 2 bases from J; junction bases left unmatched: 1. This CDR3 spans 14 amino acids. In DNA, the CDR3 is TGTGCCAGCAGCTTAGCGGGAGGGCCCTACGAGCAGTACTTC. Translation: CASSLAGGPYEQYF.

The chain has TRBV9 and TRBJ2-7; 11 bases map to TRBD2. The CDR3 spans 15 residues. After removal of 0 bases from V and 6 bases from J, the junction contained 5 bases not matched to a gene. Germline-derived CDR1 and CDR2 are SGDLS and YYNGEE. The CDR3 DNA sequence: TGTGCCAGCAGCGTAGCTACTAGCGGGAGAGGCGAGCAGTACTTC. Protein: CASSVATSGRGEQYF.

The J gene is TRBJ1-5, the V gene TRBV7-9; D unclear. The CDR3 extends over 11 amino acids. Looked up from germline, CDR1 is SEHNR and CDR2 is FQNEAQ (reference sequence). V lost 2 bases and J lost 9, with 5 bases in between. CDR3 in DNA: TGTGCCAGCAGCTTAATCCGGCCCCAGCATTTT. Its translation: CASSLIRPQHF. The complete variable domain, with remaining parts taken from reference TRBV7-9 and TRBJ1-5, reads DTGVSQNPRHKITKRGQNVTFRCDPISEHNRLYWYRQTLGQGPEFLTYFQNEAQLEKSRLLSDRFSAERPKGSFSTLEIQRTEQGDSAMYLCASSLIRPQHFGDGTRLSIL.

This chain links TRBV6-5 with TRBJ2-7; possible D gene TRBD1, 7 bases. Germline assignment: CDR1 MNHEY and CDR2 SVGAGI. Trimming stripped 7 bases from V and 1 base from J, with 17 bases between. The CDR3 has 15 amino acids. The CDR3 region is CASTPQGTSSYEQYF. The CDR3 DNA sequence: TGTGCCAGCACTCCACAGGGGACTTCTTCCTACGAGCAGTACTTC.

This chain links TRBV25-1 with TRBJ2-2; weak D call: TRBD1 (6 bases). The germline V gene encodes CDR1 MGHDK and CDR2 SYGVNS. Trimming took 2 bases from V and 1 from J, leaving 8 bases between them. This CDR3 is 15 amino acids long. CDR3 amino acids: CASSEGQMNTGELFF. DNA of the CDR3: TGTGCCAGCAGTGAAGGACAGATGAACACCGGGGAGCTGTTTTTT.

The chain employs TRBV5-1 and TRBJ2-2; the D gene is possibly TRBD2 (5 bases). The ends were cut back, 4 bases at V and 4 bases at J, with 17 bases in the middle. Germline V lookup: CDR1 SGHRS, CDR2 YFSETQ. The length of the CDR3 is 16 residues. Here the CDR3 reads CASSATLAFPTGELFF. The CDR3 bases are TGCGCCAGCAGCGCAACCTTAGCGTTTCCCACCGGGGAGCTGTTTTTT.

V gene TRBV6-1 combines with J gene TRBJ1-1; 7 positions match TRBD1. The CDR3 extends over 15 amino acids. The germline V gene encodes CDR1 MNHNS and CDR2 SASEGT. Trimming removed 3 bases from V and 0 bases from J; junction bases left unmatched: 4. CDR3 in amino acids: CASSETGFLNTEAFF. The CDR3 DNA reads as TGTGCCAGCAGTGAGACAGGGTTTTTGAACACTGAAGCTTTCTTT.